These 26 T cell receptor beta chains share one sample of origin, sequenced in a study of cytomegalovirus exposure and HLA in healthy donors. A multiplex PCR was run with 60 Vbeta primers and 13 Jbeta primers. Assay used: immunoSEQ multiplex PCR; TCRdb lists only in-frame clones, some missing. This sample contains 200,000 or so clones. Sequenced: PBMCs. The origin of the receptors is a boy younger than 18 in good health and CMV-seronegative.

The chain recombines TRBV6-5 with TRBJ2-7, with D possibly TRBD2 on 5 matching bases. The CDR3 contains 12 residues. In germline, CDR1 is MNHEY, CDR2 SVGAGI. The V gene lost 4 bases and the J gene lost 9 bases, with 13 bases spanning the gap. This CDR3 reads CASSSSTSGQYF. Here the CDR3 DNA reads TGTGCCAGCAGTTCCTCGACCAGCGGGCAGTACTTC.

The chain recombines TRBV6-5 with TRBJ1-2; D is possibly TRBD1 (6 bases). Germline-derived CDR1 and CDR2 are MNHEY and SVGAGI. The CDR3 runs to 15 residues. Trimming stripped 4 bases from V and 8 bases from J, with 20 bases between. This CDR3 is CASSFTGRAGEGYTF. CDR3 nucleotide sequence: TGTGCCAGCAGTTTTACAGGGAGGGCGGGTGAGGGCTACACCTTC.

This chain connects TRBV19 to TRBJ1-1; D is unclear. Germline V CDR1 and CDR2: LNHDA, SQIVND (reference sequence). The CDR3 contains 13 residues. Trimming removed 3 bases from V and 0 bases from J, with 5 bases in between. CDR3 in amino acids: CASSISVNTEAFF. The CDR3 nucleotides read TGTGCCAGTAGTATTTCCGTGAACACTGAAGCTTTCTTT. Combining the CDR3 with reference TRBV19 and TRBJ1-1 gives the whole variable domain DGGITQSPKYLFRKEGQNVTLSCEQNLNHDAMYWYRQDPGQGLRLIYYSQIVNDFQKGDIAEGYSVSREKKESFPLTVTSAQKNPTAFYLCASSISVNTEAFFGQGTRLTVV.

This chain links TRBV29-1 with TRBJ2-3, with no clear D. V lost 4 bases, J lost 2 bases, and 7 bases lay in between. The CDR3 covers 12 residues. Germline V gene data show CDR1 as SQVTM and CDR2 as ANQGSEA. For the CDR3, the DNA is TGCAGCGTTGTCCAGTTCACAGATACGCAGTATTTT. Translating gives CSVVQFTDTQYF.

The V and J genes are TRBV7-3 and TRBJ2-7; 12 bases agree with TRBD2. The ends lost 8 bases at V and 2 bases at J; junction bases unmatched: 13. Germline CDR1 and CDR2: SGHTA and FQGTGA. The CDR3 loop spans 17 amino acids. The CDR3 sequence is CASETSGGLYVPYEQYF. CDR3 coding DNA: TGTGCCAGCGAAACTAGCGGGGGGCTTTACGTTCCCTACGAGCAGTACTTC.

The chain uses TRBV14 and TRBJ2-1, with 8 bases fitting TRBD2. V was clipped by 1 base and J by 4 bases; unmatched bases: 6. Looked up from germline, CDR1 is SGHDN and CDR2 is FVKESK. The CDR3 is made up of 16 amino acids. The CDR3 sequence: CASSQVGSGKYNEQFF. CDR3 nucleotides: TGTGCCAGCAGCCAAGTTGGTAGCGGGAAATACAATGAGCAGTTCTTC.

V and J are TRBV7-9 and TRBJ1-4, with a weak D call TRBD1 (5 bases). In germline, CDR1 is SEHNR, CDR2 FQNEAQ (reference sequence). V was clipped by 0 bases and J by 2 bases, with 19 bases between them. The CDR3 is 19 residues long. The CDR3 DNA reads as TGTGCCAGCAGCTTAGCGCCTTGGTCAGGGAGGTCGACTAATGAAAAACTGTTTTTT. Its protein is CASSLAPWSGRSTNEKLFF.

The chain combines TRBV14 with TRBJ2-5; D gene ambiguous. V lost 8 bases and J lost 4, with 8 bases in between. This CDR3 region has 11 residues. The germline CDR1 and CDR2 sequences are SGHDN and FVKESK. The CDR3: CASGWAETQYF. The CDR3 nucleotides are TGTGCCAGCGGTTGGGCAGAGACCCAGTACTTC.

To note about this clone: The germline gene is not matched at one end of the junction; a read error may be the cause. This chain connects TRBV2 to TRBJ1-2; 9 nucleotides match TRBD1. There are 14 residues in the CDR3. Germline values: CDR1 SNHLY, CDR2 FYNNEI. In DNA, the CDR3 is TGTGCCAGCAGTCAGGGACAGGGTTACGGTGGCTACGCCTTC. Encoded protein: CASSQGQGYGGYAF.

This chain joins TRBV27 and TRBJ2-3; TRBD2 matches 12 bases. The germline V gene encodes CDR1 MNHEY and CDR2 SMNVEV (reference sequence). This CDR3 is 19 amino acids long. Unmatched junction bases numbered 13, after V lost 2 bases and J lost 4 bases. CDR3 amino acids: CASSLKPHALAGGPDTQYF. CDR3 sequence (DNA): TGTGCCAGCAGTTTAAAACCCCATGCACTAGCGGGGGGCCCAGATACGCAGTATTTT.

This chain uses TRBV27 with TRBJ1-6; 8 bases fit TRBD1. Germline lookup yields CDR1 MNHEY and CDR2 SMNVEV (reference sequence). The CDR3 loop spans 16 amino acids. V shed 2 bases, J shed 5 bases, and the junction held 5 bases outside the gene matches. CDR3 amino acids: CASSLRTGTHNSPLHF. CDR3 DNA sequence: TGTGCCAGCAGTTTAAGGACAGGGACTCATAATTCACCCCTCCACTTT.

This sequence joins TRBV7-8 and TRBJ2-7; TRBD1 matches at 7 bases. The CDR3 is made up of 14 amino acids. The trim removed 0 bases at V and 7 bases at J, leaving 6 bases unmatched. Germline CDR1 reads SGHVS; CDR2 reads FQNEAQ. DNA for the CDR3: TGTGCCAGCAGCTTAGCTGGGACAGCTTCGGAGCAGTACTTC. Protein product: CASSLAGTASEQYF.

The V call is TRBV7-8, the J call TRBJ1-2; 7 nucleotides match TRBD1. Germline CDR1 reads SGHVS; CDR2 reads FQNEAQ. This CDR3 is 15 amino acids long. J was trimmed by 1 base and V by 5 bases; bases with no gene match: 7. CDR3 in amino acids: CASSPSDRVNYGYTF. The CDR3 bases are TGTGCCAGCAGCCCATCCGACAGGGTTAACTATGGCTACACCTTC.

The rearrangement links TRBV6-1 to TRBJ1-1, with 8 nucleotides matching TRBD1. This CDR3 region has 16 residues. The junction had 9 bases not matched to a gene; V was cut back by 4 bases and J by 2 bases. Germline V lookup: CDR1 MNHNS, CDR2 SASEGT. The CDR3 spells CASSVDRGLINTEAFF. The CDR3 DNA follows: TGTGCCAGCAGTGTCGACAGGGGCCTCATTAACACTGAAGCTTTCTTT.

The chain uses TRBV6-1 and TRBJ1-3; 7 bases are a match to TRBD1. V was clipped by 6 bases and J by 4 bases; unmatched bases: 3. CDR1 MNHNS and CDR2 SASEGT come from the germline V gene. The CDR3 length is 13 residues. CDR3 amino acids: CASRGTAGNTIYF. CDR3 sequence (DNA): TGTGCCAGCAGAGGGACAGCAGGAAACACCATATATTTT.

V gene TRBV10-1 combines with J gene TRBJ2-7; 7 nucleotides agree with TRBD2. V shed 4 bases and J 3 bases; nucleotides not matched to a gene: 6. Germline CDR1 and CDR2: WNHNN and SYGVQD (reference sequence). The CDR3 runs 14 residues. The DNA for the CDR3 is TGCGCCAGCAGTGCCCGTTCGGGGGGCTACGAGCAGTACTTC. Protein product: CASSARSGGYEQYF.

The chain uses TRBV5-6 and TRBJ2-1; TRBD2 aligns across 7 bases. Germline CDR1 reads SGHDT; CDR2 reads YYEEEE. The length of the CDR3 is 16 residues. J gave up 7 bases and V 2 bases, and 12 bases lay outside the gene matches. DNA of the CDR3: TGTGCCAGCAGCTTTCTTACGGGGGGTTTTAATAATGAGCAGTTCTTC. Translated: CASSFLTGGFNNEQFF.

The V gene is TRBV30, the J gene TRBJ2-2, with no clear D. Trimming shortened V by 4 bases and J by 6 bases, and 21 bases separated the two germline ends. The CDR3 length is 16 residues. The germline V gene encodes CDR1 GTSNPN and CDR2 SVGIG (reference sequence). In DNA form, the CDR3 reads TGTGCCTGGACCCTTCCTAACATCGGGTCGGCCGGGGAGCTGTTTTTT. Residues: CAWTLPNIGSAGELFF.

This chain connects TRBV4-1 to TRBJ1-1; 7 positions match TRBD1. The CDR3 runs to 15 residues. V trimming: 1 base; J trimming: 2 bases; junction bases outside the gene matches: 4. The germline gives CDR1 MGHRA, CDR2 YSYEKL. CDR3 loop: CASSQVGGLNTEAFF. Here the CDR3 DNA reads TGCGCCAGCAGCCAAGTAGGGGGCCTTAACACTGAAGCTTTCTTT.

In DNA form, the CDR3 reads TGCGCCAGCACCATGGACAGCCACTCTGGGGCCAACGTCCTGACTTTC. Its protein is CASTMDSHSGANVLTF. The chain couples TRBV10-1 to TRBJ2-6, with a weak D call TRBD1 (6 bases). CDR3 length: 16 amino acids. The V and J ends lost 7 bases and 0 bases respectively, with 13 bases between them. Germline V lookup: CDR1 WNHNN, CDR2 SYGVQD (reference sequence).

The chain uses TRBV6-9 and TRBJ2-7; no firm D call. Trimming cost V 7 bases and J 0 bases, with 13 bases left between them. The CDR3 runs 14 residues. The V gene's germline CDR1 is MNHGY and CDR2 SVAAGI. CDR3 loop: CASMRKLSSYEQYF. CDR3 DNA sequence: TGTGCCAGCATGAGGAAGCTGAGCTCCTACGAGCAGTACTTC.

This rearrangement joins TRBV4-2 to TRBJ1-3; unclear D gene. V lost 1 base to trimming and J lost 8 bases, with 12 bases between them. The CDR3 is 14 residues long. Germline values: CDR1 LGHNA, CDR2 YNFKEQ. The CDR3 loop reads CASSQGTTVDTIYF. CDR3 sequence (DNA): TGTGCCAGCAGCCAAGGGACTACCGTGGACACCATATATTTT.

The chain carries TRBV29-1 and TRBJ2-1; 7 nucleotides agree with TRBD1. V lost 4 bases and J lost 7; bases outside the gene matches: 7. This CDR3 region has 13 residues. Germline CDR1 is SQVTM and CDR2 is ANQGSEA. The CDR3 sequence is CSVATDRRNEQFF. The CDR3 nucleotides are TGCAGCGTTGCTACGGACAGGAGGAATGAGCAGTTCTTC.

The chain couples TRBV5-1 to TRBJ2-3; weak D call: TRBD2 (5 bases). The germline CDR1 and CDR2 sequences are SGHRS and YFSETQ. The CDR3 runs 17 residues. With 0 bases removed from V and 0 bases from J, the gap between germline ends came to 14 bases. The chain's CDR3 is CASSLGEFGYSTDTQYF. The DNA of the CDR3 is TGCGCCAGCAGCTTGGGGGAGTTCGGGTATAGCACAGATACGCAGTATTTT.

Notes on this clone: This specimen includes other DNA sequences encoding the same CDR3. The rearrangement uses TRBV2 and TRBJ2-3; 9 bases are a match to TRBD1. J gave up 2 bases and V 6 bases, and 3 bases lay outside the gene matches. Germline V gene data show CDR1 as SNHLY and CDR2 as FYNNEI. The CDR3 spans 14 residues. This CDR3 reads CASSHRGPTDTQYF. DNA for the CDR3: TGTGCCAGCAGCCACAGGGGGCCCACAGATACGCAGTATTTT.

The chain carries TRBV7-6 and TRBJ2-7, with 10 positions matching TRBD2. With V trimmed by 7 bases and J by 6 bases, 9 bases remained unmatched. The CDR3 consists of 14 residues. Germline loops: CDR1 SGHVS, CDR2 FNYEAQ. The CDR3 reads CASTLTSGSLEQYF. Written as DNA, the CDR3 is TGTGCCAGCACCTTGACTAGCGGGTCTCTCGAGCAGTACTTC.